This TCR beta chain appears in the sequencing data of a study of OX40 agonist ivuxolimab in advanced cancers. Study details: Ivuxolimab is an agonistic anti-OX40 (CD134) antibody, and patients were treated with it. Dose-escalation patients had hepatocellular carcinoma, melanoma, renal cell or head and neck cancer. Findings and limits, study-wide: The expanded peripheral T cells' antigen specificity was not determined.

In the case of this clone: Its antigen is as yet unknown.

The table came from immunoSEQ multiplex PCR; TCRdb's copy has only in-frame clones and leaves some out. The data contain about 48,000 clones, around 84% of them singletons. V lost 1 base and J 2 bases, leaving 10 bases between the germline ends. This CDR3 region has 15 residues. From germline, CDR1 is MGHRA and CDR2 YSYEKL. This sample comprised CD4+ or CD8+ T cells sorted from blood, obtained in a trial of the OX40 agonist ivuxolimab. This chain joins TRBV4-1 and TRBJ2-3, with D perhaps given as TRBD1 or TRBD2 (5 bases each). This clonotype was sampled from an adult with an advanced solid tumor such as melanoma, head and neck, liver or kidney cancer. CDR3 loop: CASSQGRDPTDTQYF. As DNA, the CDR3 is TGCGCCAGCAGCCAAGGCCGGGACCCCACAGATACGCAGTATTTT.